These T cell receptor beta chains were read from a single sample in a study of T cell responses to AZD1222 COVID-19 vaccine. Sequenced by immunoSEQ multiplex PCR; TCRdb stores in-frame clones only, minus some. The sample lists about 130,000 clones; under 95% were seen once. This specimen consisted of peripheral blood, obtained on day 0 of AZD1222 vaccination. The receptors were gathered from an adult in good health. Each CDR3 is given with its conserved first and last residue. The order of the fields is J gene, V gene, CDR3 protein.

TRBJ1-2,TRBV5-1,CASSLSRTYGYTF
TRBJ2-3,TRBV6-1,CASSDLAAYTDTQYF
TRBJ1-2,TRBV5-6,CASRALTGAGYGYTF
TRBJ2-1,TRBV7-9,CASSPPETSAEQFF
TRBJ1-2,TRBV6-5,CASSPGGGYGYTF
TRBJ1-3,TRBV7-2,CASSSQGRGGNTIYF
TRBJ2-7,TRBV5-1,CASSLGPLGEQYF
TRBJ2-1,TRBV11-3,CASSSLSGRAVDNEQFF
TRBJ2-2,TRBV9,CASSVDKGVPNTGELFF
TRBJ1-1,TRBV28,CASSSLDGDTEAFF
TRBJ1-5,TRBV4-1,CASSQGAGDAQPQHF
TRBJ1-6,TRBV7-9,CASSPTGGSSPLHF
TRBJ2-7,TRBV10-3,CAISELLAGYEQYF
TRBJ1-4,TRBV15,CATGTSTEKLFF
TRBJ1-1,TRBV5-6,CASSSDGTEAFF
TRBJ1-1,TRBV14,CASSQVRRGLAEAFF
TRBJ2-7,TRBV6-5,CASRRAGGSYEQYF
TRBJ1-2,TRBV19,CASSIQTAEYGYTF
TRBJ2-1,TRBV4-1,CASSQALSRGQFF
TRBJ1-5,TRBV5-3,CARSLASSLRGGNQPQHF
TRBJ1-6,TRBV6-4,CASSEKGQGNSPLHF
TRBJ1-1,TRBV18,CASSATGQSTEAFF
TRBJ1-2,TRBV7-9,CASSQATRDSYTF
TRBJ1-5,TRBV7-2,CASSLEWQGNQPQHF
TRBJ1-2,TRBV19,CASQTDRRHGYTF
TRBJ1-1,TRBV28,CLVVGSTEAFF
TRBJ1-6,TRBV28,CASSVVKHSPLHF
TRBJ2-7,TRBV7-9,CASSPDSFSYEQYF
TRBJ2-2,TRBV5-1,CASGGYSGQGATGELFF
TRBJ1-6,TRBV5-4,CASSLLDRAVASPLHF
TRBJ1-1,TRBV4-1,CASSQVEGPF
TRBJ2-7,TRBV5-8,CASSPWTAHYEQYF
TRBJ2-3,TRBV7-9,CASSAGTSGNLLTDTQYF
TRBJ1-1,TRBV18,CASSLGTAEAFF
TRBJ1-5,TRBV6-6,CASSYYEEGRAQHF
TRBJ1-2,TRBV9,CASSAWSNYGYTF
TRBJ1-4,TRBV5-1,CASSGGTGDVRSEKLFF
TRBJ1-3,TRBV6-5,CASSPPGSGNTIYF
TRBJ2-1,TRBV27,CASGRKREDPSYNEQFF
TRBJ2-1,TRBV9,CASSVQGRGSEQFF
TRBJ1-2,TRBV7-9,CASSSGLNYGYTF